Below, 20 T cell receptor beta chains from the same sample are listed, as sequenced in a study of shared clonotypes between healthy human individuals. The naive CD8 population came from CD45RO-negative cells selected for CCR7, without terminally differentiated effector memory CD45RA+ cells. The repertoire was sequenced with immunoSEQ multiplex PCR; TCRdb's copy has only in-frame clones and lacks some. The sample consists of millions of clones, approximately 94% of them appearing once. The sample consisted of naive CD8+ T cells sorted from blood. Receptors originate from a man aged 18 to 29 in good health.

This clone was observed a single time. Other DNA sequences from this sample encode an identical CDR3 as well. CDR3: CASSLEAGAYEQYF. The DNA for the CDR3 is TGTGCCAGCAGCTTAGAAGCGGGAGCCTACGAGCAGTACTTC. The rearrangement links TRBV11-2 to TRBJ2-7; 8 positions agree with TRBD2. Germline loops: CDR1 SGHAT, CDR2 FQNNGV. CDR3 size: 14 residues. V lost 0 bases and J lost 2; bases outside the gene matches: 0.

Of note for this clone: At the DNA level, this CDR3 is encoded by other sequences in the same sample as well. The chain links TRBV15 to TRBJ2-7; D is perhaps TRBD2 (6 bases). This CDR3 contains 13 residues. Between the trimmed V and J ends, which lost 5 bases and 3 bases, there was a span of 11 bases. CDR1 is LNHNV, CDR2 YYDKDF, per germline (reference sequence). The CDR3 DNA follows: TGTGCCACCAGCGCGGGACGGGGCTACGAGCAGTACTTC. Translated: CATSAGRGYEQYF. The full variable domain, completed using reference TRBV15 and TRBJ2-7, is DAMVIQNPRYQVTQFGKPVTLSCSQTLNHNVMYWYQQKSSQAPKLLFHYYDKDFNNEADTPDNFQSRRPNTSFCFLDIRSPGLGDTAMYLCATSAGRGYEQYFGPGTRLTVT.

The gene calls are TRBV4-3 and TRBJ1-2, with D perhaps matching TRBD1 (6 bases). CDR3 length: 20 amino acids. V dropped 0 bases and J dropped 6 bases, with 29 bases sitting between them. Germline loops: CDR1 LGHNA, CDR2 YSLEER. The CDR3 region has the DNA TGCGCCAGCAGCCAAGAAATCCTCCCCAACAGGGATCAGAACTTGGATGGCTACACCTTC. It specifies CASSQEILPNRDQNLDGYTF.

A word on this clone: The same CDR3 also results from other DNA sequences found in this sample. This chain links TRBV27 with TRBJ2-3; 9 nucleotides match TRBD2. Germline CDR1 is MNHEY and CDR2 is SMNVEV (reference sequence). The V gene end was trimmed by 2 bases and the J gene end by 4 bases; junction bases not matched to a gene: 1. This CDR3 has 14 residues. CDR3 sequence reads: CASSLAGGADTQYF. The CDR3 nucleotides read TGTGCCAGCAGTTTAGCGGGGGGGGCAGATACGCAGTATTTT.

The chain recombines TRBV6-5 with TRBJ1-3; tentatively, D is TRBD1 (5 bases). Germline lookup yields CDR1 MNHEY and CDR2 SVGAGI. The CDR3 contains 14 residues. Trimming cost V 2 bases and J 3 bases, with 8 bases left between them. The CDR3 sequence: CASSYGGYGNTIYF. The CDR3 region has the DNA TGTGCCAGCAGTTACGGGGGGTATGGAAACACCATATATTTT.

The genes are TRBV27 and TRBJ2-7; 12 nucleotides line up with TRBD2. Germline CDR1 is MNHEY and CDR2 is SMNVEV (reference sequence). The CDR3 is made up of 16 amino acids. V shed 6 bases and J 4 bases; nucleotides not matched to a gene: 10. CDR3 in amino acids: CASSPSGGARKYEQYF. The CDR3 DNA reads TGTGCCAGCAGCCCTAGCGGGGGGGCTAGGAAGTACGAGCAGTACTTC.

J is TRBJ2-1 and V is TRBV9; D might be TRBD2 (6 bases). The CDR3 extends over 17 amino acids. V gave up 2 bases and J gave up 4 bases, with 19 bases separating them. Looked up from germline, CDR1 is SGDLS and CDR2 is YYNGEE. CDR3 nucleotide sequence: TGTGCCAGCAGCGTCATAGGGAGCGGGTATGGGTACAATGAGCAGTTCTTC. Encoded protein: CASSVIGSGYGYNEQFF.

The chain couples TRBV7-9 to TRBJ2-2; D is perhaps TRBD1 or TRBD2 (6 bases each). The length of the CDR3 is 16 residues. The V end lost 7 bases, the J end lost 0 bases, and 15 bases lay between the germline ends. The germline V gene encodes CDR1 SEHNR and CDR2 FQNEAQ (reference sequence). Here the CDR3 reads CASTFRGPSNTGELFF. The CDR3 nucleotides are TGTGCCAGCACTTTCCGGGGGCCTTCGAACACCGGGGAGCTGTTTTTT. The full variable domain, rest sourced from reference TRBV7-9 and TRBJ2-2, is DTGVSQNPRHKITKRGQNVTFRCDPISEHNRLYWYRQTLGQGPEFLTYFQNEAQLEKSRLLSDRFSAERPKGSFSTLEIQRTEQGDSAMYLCASTFRGPSNTGELFFGEGSRLTVL.

V usage is TRBV5-4 and J usage is TRBJ1-2; no firm D call. The ends were cut back, 0 bases at V and 8 bases at J, with 14 bases in the middle. Germline CDR1 reads SGHNT; CDR2 reads YYREEE (reference sequence). This CDR3 spans 14 amino acids. Here the CDR3 reads CASSLVTGTDGYTF. In DNA form, the CDR3 reads TGTGCCAGCAGCTTGGTCACGGGCACTGACGGCTACACCTTC.

This clone occurred once. This same CDR3 is encoded by further DNA sequences in the sample. The V call is TRBV7-2, the J call TRBJ2-7; no clear D. The CDR3 sequence is 12 residues long. The V gene's germline CDR1 is SGHTA and CDR2 FQGNSA. Trimming shortened V by 2 bases and J by 2 bases, and 4 bases separated the two germline ends. The CDR3 is CASSLLAYEQYF. The CDR3 DNA reads TGTGCCAGCAGCTTACTCGCCTACGAGCAGTACTTC.

For this clone: This specimen includes other DNA sequences encoding the same CDR3. The chain recombines TRBV11-2 with TRBJ1-1, with D unresolved. Deletions cut 3 bases from V and 4 bases from J, with 3 bases between. There are 11 residues in the CDR3. CDR1 and CDR2 (germline): SGHAT, FQNNGV. The CDR3 loop is CASSLGTEAFF. The CDR3 DNA reads as TGTGCCAGCAGCTTGGGCACTGAAGCTTTCTTT.

J is TRBJ1-5 and V is TRBV2; no clear D. Trimming pared 3 bases from V and 3 bases from J, leaving 12 bases between. The CDR3 loop spans 15 amino acids. Germline CDR1 reads SNHLY; CDR2 reads FYNNEI. The CDR3 bases are TGTGCCAGCAGTGAGATTCGGACGGTCAATCAGCCCCAGCATTTT. Its protein product is CASSEIRTVNQPQHF.

The gene calls are TRBV30 and TRBJ2-5; D ambiguous. This CDR3 contains 13 residues. The germline gives CDR1 GTSNPN, CDR2 SVGIG (reference sequence). Trimming left V 0 bases short and J 1 base short, with 6 bases between. CDR3 amino acids: CAWSVSVQETQYF. CDR3 DNA sequence: TGTGCCTGGAGTGTGTCAGTCCAAGAGACCCAGTACTTC.

V gene TRBV13 combines with J gene TRBJ1-1, with D maybe TRBD1 (6 bases). CDR3 length equals 13 residues. V lost 5 bases and J 3 bases, leaving 10 bases between the germline ends. Germline V gene sequence: CDR1 PRHDT, CDR2 FYEKMQ (reference sequence). CDR3 bases: TGTGCCAGCAGCGACACAGGGCACACTGAAGCTTTCTTT. Translated: CASSDTGHTEAFF.

The count of this clone is one. The chain is built from TRBV19 and TRBJ1-1; D unresolved. V dropped 3 bases and J dropped 6 bases, with 11 bases sitting between them. The germline gives CDR1 LNHDA, CDR2 SQIVND (reference sequence). This CDR3 contains 13 residues. CDR3 region: CASSMSPVAEAFF. DNA for the CDR3: TGTGCCAGTAGTATGTCCCCAGTCGCTGAAGCTTTCTTT. Variable domain in full (rest from reference TRBV19 and TRBJ1-1): DGGITQSPKYLFRKEGQNVTLSCEQNLNHDAMYWYRQDPGQGLRLIYYSQIVNDFQKGDIAEGYSVSREKKESFPLTVTSAQKNPTAFYLCASSMSPVAEAFFGQGTRLTVV.

The chain joins TRBV30 to TRBJ2-3; D is unresolved. Per germline, CDR1 GTSNPN and CDR2 SVGIG (reference sequence). Trimming pared 0 bases from V and 5 bases from J, leaving 9 bases between. This CDR3 contains 13 residues. CDR3 sequence (DNA): TGTGCCTGGAGTGTAAGGAATATAGATACGCAGTATTTT. Its protein product is CAWSVRNIDTQYF.

V usage is TRBV27 and J usage is TRBJ2-1, with TRBD1 as a possible D gene (6 bases). Germline loops: CDR1 MNHEY, CDR2 SMNVEV (reference sequence). The CDR3 runs to 14 residues. V shed 3 bases and J shed 6 bases, with 12 bases lying between them. The DNA of the CDR3 is TGTGCCAGCAGTTTCACCAGGGGATCCAATGAGCAGTTCTTC. It encodes CASSFTRGSNEQFF.

The genes are TRBV4-3 and TRBJ2-7, with TRBD2 as a possible D gene (5 bases). The CDR3 consists of 16 residues. Germline V CDR1 and CDR2: LGHNA, YSLEER. The germline V and J ends were trimmed by 1 base and 0 bases, with 13 bases remaining between them. The CDR3 reads CASSQGAGLSSYEQYF. The CDR3 DNA sequence: TGCGCCAGCAGCCAAGGGGCGGGCCTTAGCTCCTACGAGCAGTACTTC.

The gene calls are TRBV4-1 and TRBJ2-1; possible D gene TRBD1, 5 bases. The CDR3 has 18 amino acids. Germline CDR1 and CDR2: MGHRA and YSYEKL. With 1 base removed from V and 4 bases from J, the gap between germline ends came to 20 bases. CDR3 loop: CASSQVSSGRGPYNEQFF. DNA for the CDR3: TGCGCCAGCAGCCAAGTTTCAAGTGGAAGGGGCCCTTACAATGAGCAGTTCTTC.

The V and J genes are TRBV5-6 and TRBJ1-1; the D gene is possibly TRBD1 (5 bases). This CDR3 is built from 17 residues. Looked up from germline, CDR1 is SGHDT and CDR2 is YYEEEE. V lost 0 bases and J lost 4, with 19 bases in between. Written as DNA, the CDR3 is TGTGCCAGCAGCTTGGCCACCCATGGGGAGAGGGGCACTGAAGCTTTCTTT. Translating it yields CASSLATHGERGTEAFF.